The 27 T cell receptor beta chains reported below all come from one sample, sequenced in a study of shared clonotypes between healthy human individuals. Profiled with immunoSEQ multiplex PCR; TCRdb holds only in-frame clones, not every one. Of under 850,000 clones listed, approximately 77% are singletons. The sample taken for sequencing was memory CD4+ T cells sorted from blood. Subset in this sample: CD45RA-negative fraction. These receptor sequences come from a woman aged 25 to 45 in good health.

The table lists this clone with a count of one. The rearrangement joins TRBV5-1 to TRBJ1-1; 7 bases line up with TRBD1. The CDR3 is 14 residues long. Germline loops: CDR1 SGHRS, CDR2 YFSETQ. CDR3 amino acids: CTSSRGGFDTEAFF. CDR3 sequence (DNA): TGCACCTCCAGCAGGGGGGGGTTTGACACTGAAGCTTTCTTT.

V gene TRBV9 combines with J gene TRBJ1-1; D unclear. The CDR3 loop spans 13 amino acids. V lost 3 bases and J lost 2, with 8 bases in between. In germline, CDR1 is SGDLS, CDR2 YYNGEE. CDR3 DNA: TGTGCCAGCAGCGACAGAGTTAACACTGAAGCTTTCTTT. This codes for CASSDRVNTEAFF.

The chain carries TRBV5-1 and TRBJ2-7; TRBD1 might be the D (6 bases). Trimming left V 4 bases short and J 2 bases short, with 16 bases between. Germline V gives CDR1 SGHRS, CDR2 YFSETQ. This CDR3 contains 15 residues. CDR3 sequence reads: CASSGPGTRPYEQYF. CDR3 sequence (DNA): TGCGCCAGCAGCGGTCCCGGGACACGACCCTACGAGCAGTACTTC.

The chain combines TRBV21-1 with TRBJ2-7; the table's D call TRBD1 went unverified against the DNA. TRBV21-1 is shown as a pseudogene. This CDR3 spans 15 amino acids. The CDR3 DNA reads as TGTGCCAGCAGCCTTAACGGACAGGGCTCCTACGAGCAGTACTTC. Amino acid sequence: CASSLNGQGSYEQYF.

This rearrangement joins TRBV11-1 to TRBJ2-3; 11 bases align to TRBD2. CDR1 SGHAT and CDR2 FQDESV come from the germline V gene (reference sequence). Trimming took 5 bases from V and 2 from J; bases not matched to a gene: 9. The length of the CDR3 is 17 residues. The CDR3: CASSRTLAGGDTDTQYF. The CDR3 bases are TGTGCCAGCAGCCGAACCCTAGCGGGAGGCGACACAGATACGCAGTATTTT.

The V gene is TRBV9, the J gene TRBJ2-1, with D perhaps TRBD2 (6 bases). Germline CDR1 and CDR2: SGDLS and YYNGEE. The CDR3 runs to 14 residues. V dropped 2 bases and J dropped 7 bases, with 13 bases sitting between them. CDR3 loop: CASSVGPAGNEQFF. The CDR3 nucleotides read TGTGCCAGCAGCGTCGGCCCGGCGGGGAATGAGCAGTTCTTC.

V is TRBV6-6 and J is TRBJ2-7, with 13 bases fitting TRBD2. CDR3 length: 15 residues. Per the germline V gene, CDR1 is MNHNY and CDR2 is SVGAGI (reference sequence). The J segment lost 6 bases and the V segment lost 4 bases, leaving 6 bases of the junction unmatched. Written as DNA, the CDR3 is TGTGCCAGCAGTTTCCCGGGACTAGCGGGACCCGAGCAGTACTTC. This codes for CASSFPGLAGPEQYF.

This chain's CDR3 is CASSLRGSGKSGAPYEQYF. In DNA, the CDR3 is TGTGCCAGCAGCTTACGCGGTAGCGGGAAGTCGGGCGCCCCCTACGAGCAGTACTTC. The chain combines TRBV7-9 with TRBJ2-7; TRBD2 aligns across 8 bases. CDR1 and CDR2 (germline): SEHNR, FQNEAQ (reference sequence). V shed 2 bases, J shed 2 bases, and the junction held 17 bases outside the gene matches. There are 19 residues in the CDR3.

This clone was picked up one time. This sample includes further DNA sequences coding for the same CDR3. The chain couples TRBV5-1 to TRBJ2-1, with D perhaps matching TRBD1 (5 bases). V was trimmed by 4 bases and J by 7 bases, leaving 15 bases between them. Germline CDR1 SGHRS, CDR2 YFSETQ. The CDR3 sequence is 14 residues long. The CDR3 DNA reads TGCGCCAGCAGCCCCCAAGGGGTCTCGAATGAGCAGTTCTTC. Protein: CASSPQGVSNEQFF.

At least ten counts were recorded for this clone. V gene TRBV6-5 combines with J gene TRBJ1-1; D not resolved. The germline V gene has CDR1 MNHEY and CDR2 SVGAGI. CDR3 length: 14 residues. The V end lost 0 bases, the J end lost 5 bases, and 10 bases lay between the germline ends. CDR3 in DNA: TGTGCCAGCAGTTACTCGATAGCGGGTACTGAAGCTTTCTTT. Its protein product is CASSYSIAGTEAFF.

The V gene is TRBV5-6, the J gene TRBJ2-7; D is perhaps TRBD2 (7 bases). Germline V gene sequence: CDR1 SGHDT, CDR2 YYEEEE. Between the trimmed V and J ends, which lost 3 bases and 4 bases, there was a span of 17 bases. CDR3 length: 15 amino acids. Written as DNA, the CDR3 is TGTGCCAGCAGCTCGACAGGTCCCGGGAGGTACGAGCAGTACTTC. Its protein is CASSSTGPGRYEQYF. The full variable domain, completed using reference TRBV5-6 and TRBJ2-7, is DAGVTQSPTHLIKTRGQQVTLRCSPKSGHDTVSWYQQALGQGPQFIFQYYEEEERQRGNFPDRFSGHQFPNYSSELNVNALLLGDSALYLCASSSTGPGRYEQYFGPGTRLTVT.

The rearrangement links TRBV28 to TRBJ2-1, with TRBD2 as a possible D gene (6 bases). Germline V gives CDR1 MDHEN, CDR2 SYDVKM. This CDR3 region has 15 residues. V lost 4 bases to trimming and J lost 5 bases, with 15 bases between them. CDR3 bases: TGTGCCAGCAGTTCCAATAACGGGGGTCACAATGAGCAGTTCTTC. It codes for CASSSNNGGHNEQFF.

V usage is TRBV15 and J usage is TRBJ1-5; no reliable D call. The CDR3 sequence is 14 residues long. V lost 2 bases to trimming and J lost 5 bases, with 10 bases between them. The germline CDR1 and CDR2 sequences are LNHNV and YYDKDF (reference sequence). The CDR3 protein is CATSRKGRDQPQHF. In nucleotides, the CDR3 is TGTGCCACCAGCAGAAAAGGCCGTGATCAGCCCCAGCATTTT.

Ten or more counts support this clone. This chain connects TRBV6-4 to TRBJ1-2, with D perhaps matching TRBD1 (5 bases). Germline assignment: CDR1 MRHNA and CDR2 SNTAGT. The CDR3 length is 13 residues. For the CDR3, the DNA is TGTGCGAGCCGGGACGGATCTAACTATGGCTACACCTTC. Translated: CASRDGSNYGYTF.

The chain links TRBV19 to TRBJ2-7; D remains ambiguous. Germline V gives CDR1 LNHDA, CDR2 SQIVND (reference sequence). This CDR3 region has 14 residues. The ends were cut back, 3 bases at V and 0 bases at J, with 9 bases in the middle. The CDR3 region has the DNA TGTGCCAGTAGTATTGCCCACCGCTCCTACGAGCAGTACTTC. Residues: CASSIAHRSYEQYF.

The count of this clone is one. The chain is built from TRBV28 and TRBJ1-2, with 7 positions matching TRBD1. The CDR3 consists of 14 residues. In germline, CDR1 is MDHEN, CDR2 SYDVKM. V dropped 5 bases and J dropped 7; count of bases not matched to a gene: 10. CDR3 amino acids: CASSPPDRAGGYTF. The CDR3 DNA reads as TGTGCCAGCAGTCCGCCAGACAGGGCTGGTGGCTACACCTTC.

The genes are TRBV6-6 and TRBJ1-1, with D possibly matching TRBD1 (6 bases). The CDR3 extends over 12 amino acids. Per germline, CDR1 MNHNY and CDR2 SVGAGI (reference sequence). Trimming pared 6 bases from V and 6 bases from J, leaving 11 bases between. The DNA of the CDR3 is TGTGCCAGCAGGGACAGTACATCTGAAGCTTTCTTT. Encoded protein: CASRDSTSEAFF.

About this clone itself: The sample holds other DNA sequences that translate to the same CDR3. V is TRBV29-1 and J is TRBJ2-7, with a possible D match to TRBD1 (6 bases). With 6 bases removed from V and 4 bases from J, the gap between germline ends came to 7 bases. The CDR3 is made up of 10 amino acids. Per germline, CDR1 SQVTM and CDR2 ANQGSEA. CDR3 bases: TGCAGCGTCGGACAGTACGAGCAGTACTTC. As protein: CSVGQYEQYF.

CDR3 region: CASRNPPGQGFKDYGYTF. CDR3 nucleotide sequence: TGTGCCAGCAGAAATCCACCGGGACAGGGTTTTAAGGACTATGGCTACACCTTC. The J gene is TRBJ1-2, the V gene TRBV28; TRBD1 agrees at 9 bases. There are 18 residues in the CDR3. CDR1 and CDR2 (germline): MDHEN, SYDVKM. The V gene end was trimmed by 6 bases and the J gene end by 3 bases; junction bases not matched to a gene: 17.

This clone was detected once. The chain uses TRBV5-8 and TRBJ2-3; TRBD2 is a possible D gene (6 bases). In germline, CDR1 is SGHTS, CDR2 YDEGEE. The CDR3 covers 14 residues. V lost 4 bases and J 9 bases, leaving 18 bases between the germline ends. CDR3 DNA: TGTGCCAGCAGCACAGGCGGGGTGCAGGGAACGCAGTATTTT. This sequence encodes CASSTGGVQGTQYF. Complete variable domain (other parts from reference TRBV5-8 and TRBJ2-3): EAGVTQSPTHLIKTRGQQATLRCSPISGHTSVYWYQQALGLGLQFLLWYDEGEERNRGNFPPRFSGRQFPNYSSELNVNALELEDSALYLCASSTGGVQGTQYFGPGTRLTVL.

The rearrangement links TRBV7-9 to TRBJ2-1, with TRBD2 identical over 10 bases. Trimming took 5 bases from V and 4 from J; bases not matched to a gene: 5. The CDR3 totals 15 residues. Germline CDR1 reads SEHNR; CDR2 reads FQNEAQ (reference sequence). DNA for the CDR3: TGTGCCAGCAGCCCAAGAGCGGGAGGGTACAATGAGCAGTTCTTC. It translates to CASSPRAGGYNEQFF.

The chain couples TRBV5-1 to TRBJ1-4; 7 bases are shared with TRBD1. CDR3 length equals 16 residues. The V segment lost 0 bases and the J segment 2 bases; nucleotides outside the gene matches: 4. Germline V gene data show CDR1 as SGHRS and CDR2 as YFSETQ. The CDR3 region has the DNA TGCGCCAGCAGCTTGGAGGCCAGGGGGACTAATGAAAAACTGTTTTTT. It specifies CASSLEARGTNEKLFF.

V usage is TRBV4-1 and J usage is TRBJ1-1; D unclear. Trimming left V 4 bases short and J 2 bases short, with 14 bases between. Germline-derived CDR1 and CDR2 are MGHRA and YSYEKL. The CDR3 spans 15 residues. The CDR3 DNA is TGCGCCAGCAGCCCTTCGGGTACGGGAAACACTGAAGCTTTCTTT. It is translated as CASSPSGTGNTEAFF.

This chain joins TRBV27 and TRBJ2-7; D possibly corresponds to TRBD1 (6 bases). CDR3 length equals 15 residues. Trimming removed 5 bases at V and 3 bases at J, with 17 bases between. Germline CDR1 is MNHEY and CDR2 is SMNVEV (reference sequence). CDR3 region: CASSPIWQGHYEQYF. CDR3 bases: TGTGCCAGCAGTCCTATATGGCAGGGACACTACGAGCAGTACTTC.

The rearrangement uses TRBV7-9 and TRBJ1-1, with D maybe TRBD1 (6 bases). The germline V gene encodes CDR1 SEHNR and CDR2 FQNEAQ (reference sequence). Trimming cost V 1 base and J 3 bases, with 18 bases left between them. The CDR3 consists of 17 residues. The CDR3 sequence: CASSLVYGGLEDTEAFF. DNA of the CDR3: TGTGCCAGCAGCTTAGTATATGGGGGCCTCGAGGACACTGAAGCTTTCTTT.

This clone was picked up a small number of times. V usage is TRBV7-8 and J usage is TRBJ1-5, with TRBD1 identical over 10 bases. The V gene end was trimmed by 5 bases and the J gene end by 6 bases; junction bases not matched to a gene: 7. Looked up from germline, CDR1 is SGHVS and CDR2 is FQNEAQ. This CDR3 region has 15 residues. The chain's CDR3 is CASSTDRGRFQPQHF. CDR3 sequence (DNA): TGTGCCAGCAGCACAGACAGGGGGCGTTTTCAGCCCCAGCATTTT. The variable domain in full, completed from reference TRBV7-8 and TRBJ1-5, reads GAGVSQSPRYKVAKRGQDVALRCDPISGHVSLFWYQQALGQGPEFLTYFQNEAQLDKSGLPSDRFFAERPEGSVSTLKIQRTQQEDSAVYLCASSTDRGRFQPQHFGDGTRLSIL.

This sequence joins TRBV18 and TRBJ2-1; D gene ambiguous. V was clipped by 0 bases and J by 6 bases, with 3 bases between them. The germline V gene encodes CDR1 KGHSH and CDR2 LQKENI. CDR3 length: 12 amino acids. The CDR3 spells CASSPPSNEQFF. DNA of the CDR3: TGTGCCAGCTCACCACCAAGCAATGAGCAGTTCTTC.